This T cell receptor beta chain is drawn from a study of shared clonotypes between healthy human individuals. Findings and caveats of the study: The authors expected sequencing depth to affect clonotype sharing among donors. Roughly 5% of naive CD4 clonotypes were common to several donors.

CD45RO negativity and positive selection for CCR7 defined naive CD8 cells, a population that excluded terminally differentiated effector memory CD45RA+ cells. The donors, all of them Caucasian adults, lived in Nashville, Tennessee. TCRdb's copy holds only in-frame clones and misses some; the assay was immunoSEQ multiplex PCR. The sample comprises roughly 570,000 clones, 98% of which are singletons, and 0.3% rests with the top ten. Details on this clone: Its antigen is undetermined.

Sequenced input: naive CD8+ T cells sorted from blood. The TCR sequence derives from a young man in good health.

The CDR3 DNA is TGCGCCAGCAGTGAGTCCCTGAACACCGGGGAGCTGTTTTTT. Translation: CASSESLNTGELFF. The V call is TRBV10-2, the J call TRBJ2-2; no clear D. The CDR3 spans 14 residues. V dropped 0 bases and J dropped 1 base, with 3 bases sitting between them. Germline loops: CDR1 WSHSY, CDR2 SAAADI.